Detailed here is one TCR beta chain. The sample is drawn from a study of cytomegalovirus exposure and HLA in healthy donors. The study ran its PCR with 60 Vbeta and 13 Jbeta primers. Profiling relied on immunoSEQ multiplex PCR, and the TCRdb table lists in-frame clones only, not all of them. There are about 240,000 clones in the sample; 81% occur only once, and roughly 7.4% lies in the top ten. This CDR3 has 14 residues. The germline V gene encodes CDR1 MNHNS and CDR2 SASEGT. The V and J ends lost 2 bases and 3 bases, in that order; junction bases with no gene match: 4. Sequenced sample: PBMCs. This receptor was taken from a woman aged 55-69 years in good health and CMV-seropositive. This chain joins TRBV6-1 and TRBJ2-7, with TRBD1 matching 7 bases. CDR3 nucleotide sequence: TGTGCCAGCAGTGAATTTGCAGGGGGCTACGAGCAGTACTTC. Translating it yields CASSEFAGGYEQYF.